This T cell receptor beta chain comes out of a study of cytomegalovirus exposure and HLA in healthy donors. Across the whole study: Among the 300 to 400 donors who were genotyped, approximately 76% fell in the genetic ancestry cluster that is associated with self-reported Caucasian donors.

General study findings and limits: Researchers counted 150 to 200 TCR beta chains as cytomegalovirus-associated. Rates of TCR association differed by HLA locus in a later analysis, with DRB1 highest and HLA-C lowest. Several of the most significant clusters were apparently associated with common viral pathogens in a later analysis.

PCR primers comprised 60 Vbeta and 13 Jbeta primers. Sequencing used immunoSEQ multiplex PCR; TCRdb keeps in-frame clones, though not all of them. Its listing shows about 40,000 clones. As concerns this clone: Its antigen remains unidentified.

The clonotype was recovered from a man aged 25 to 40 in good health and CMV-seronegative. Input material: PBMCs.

CDR3 sequence: CASSEGGFGEQYF. The CDR3, as DNA: TGTGCCAGCAGTGAAGGCGGGTTCGGCGAGCAGTACTTC. This chain links TRBV6-1 with TRBJ2-7; TRBD2 is a possible D gene (5 bases). The CDR3 spans 13 residues. V was pared by 1 base and J by 6 bases, with 10 bases between. Germline CDR1 reads MNHNS; CDR2 reads SASEGT.